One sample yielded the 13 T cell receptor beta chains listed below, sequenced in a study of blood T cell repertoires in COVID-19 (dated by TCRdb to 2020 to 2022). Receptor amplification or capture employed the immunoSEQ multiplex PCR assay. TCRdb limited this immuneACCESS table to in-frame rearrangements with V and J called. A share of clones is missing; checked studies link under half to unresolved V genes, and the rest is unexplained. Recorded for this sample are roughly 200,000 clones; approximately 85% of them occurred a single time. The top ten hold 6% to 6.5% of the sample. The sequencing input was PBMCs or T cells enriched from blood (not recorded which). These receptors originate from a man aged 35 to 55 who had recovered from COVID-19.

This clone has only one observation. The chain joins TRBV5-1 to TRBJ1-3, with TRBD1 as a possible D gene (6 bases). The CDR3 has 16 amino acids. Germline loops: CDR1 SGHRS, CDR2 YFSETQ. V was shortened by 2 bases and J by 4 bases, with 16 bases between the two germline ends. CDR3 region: CASSFKQGISGNTIYF. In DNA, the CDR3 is TGCGCCAGCAGCTTTAAACAGGGTATCTCCGGAAACACCATATATTTT.

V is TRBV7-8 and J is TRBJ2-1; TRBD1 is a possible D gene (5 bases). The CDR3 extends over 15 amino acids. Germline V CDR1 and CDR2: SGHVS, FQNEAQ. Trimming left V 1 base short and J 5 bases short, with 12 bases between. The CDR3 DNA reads TGTGCCAGCAGCTTAGAGTGGGGCCTAAACAATGAGCAGTTCTTC. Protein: CASSLEWGLNNEQFF.

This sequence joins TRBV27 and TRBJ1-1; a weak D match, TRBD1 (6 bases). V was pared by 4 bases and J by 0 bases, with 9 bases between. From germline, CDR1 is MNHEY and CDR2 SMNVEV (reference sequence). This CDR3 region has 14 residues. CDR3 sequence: CASSSGGMNTEAFF. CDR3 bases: TGTGCCAGCAGTTCGGGGGGCATGAACACTGAAGCTTTCTTT.

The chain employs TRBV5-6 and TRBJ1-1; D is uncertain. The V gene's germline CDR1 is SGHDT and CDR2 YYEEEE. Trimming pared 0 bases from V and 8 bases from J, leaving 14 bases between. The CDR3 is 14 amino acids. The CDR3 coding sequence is TGTGCCAGCAGCTTGGGAGCAGGAGGTTTCGAAGCTTTCTTT. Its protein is CASSLGAGGFEAFF.

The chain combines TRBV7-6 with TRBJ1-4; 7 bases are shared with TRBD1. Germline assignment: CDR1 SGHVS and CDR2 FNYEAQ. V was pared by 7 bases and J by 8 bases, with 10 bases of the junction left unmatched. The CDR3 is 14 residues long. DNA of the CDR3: TGTGCCAGCAACGAGGGACAGATTAACGAAAAACTGTTTTTT. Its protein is CASNEGQINEKLFF.

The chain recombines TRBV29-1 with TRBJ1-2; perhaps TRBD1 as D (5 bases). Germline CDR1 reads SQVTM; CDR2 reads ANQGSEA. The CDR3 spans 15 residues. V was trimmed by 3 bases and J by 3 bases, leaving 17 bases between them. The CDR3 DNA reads TGCAGCGTTGAGTTCAACGGGCAGGGCTACTATGGCTACACCTTC. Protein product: CSVEFNGQGYYGYTF.

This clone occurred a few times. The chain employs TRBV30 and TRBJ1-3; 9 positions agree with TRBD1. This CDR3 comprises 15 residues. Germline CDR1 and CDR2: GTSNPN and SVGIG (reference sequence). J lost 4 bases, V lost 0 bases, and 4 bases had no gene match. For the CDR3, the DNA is TGTGCCTGGAGTGTCGGGACAGGGACGGGAAACACCATATATTTT. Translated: CAWSVGTGTGNTIYF.

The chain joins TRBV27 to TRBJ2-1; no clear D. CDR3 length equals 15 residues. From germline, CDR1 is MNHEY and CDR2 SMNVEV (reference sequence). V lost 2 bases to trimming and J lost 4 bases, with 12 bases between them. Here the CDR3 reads CASSLAMGHYNEQFF. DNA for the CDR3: TGTGCCAGCAGTTTAGCTATGGGCCATTACAATGAGCAGTTCTTC.

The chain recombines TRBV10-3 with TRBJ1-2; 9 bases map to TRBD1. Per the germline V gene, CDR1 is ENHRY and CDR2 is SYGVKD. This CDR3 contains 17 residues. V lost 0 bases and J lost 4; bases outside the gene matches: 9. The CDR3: CAISESAPGQGGYGYTF. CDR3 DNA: TGTGCCATCAGTGAGTCGGCCCCGGGACAGGGAGGCTATGGCTACACCTTC.

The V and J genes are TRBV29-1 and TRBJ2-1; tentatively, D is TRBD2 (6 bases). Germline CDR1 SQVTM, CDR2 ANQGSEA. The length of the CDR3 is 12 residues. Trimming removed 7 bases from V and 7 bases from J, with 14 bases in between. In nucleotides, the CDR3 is TGCAGCGGAGGAAGCGGGCGGAATGAGCAGTTCTTC. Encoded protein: CSGGSGRNEQFF.

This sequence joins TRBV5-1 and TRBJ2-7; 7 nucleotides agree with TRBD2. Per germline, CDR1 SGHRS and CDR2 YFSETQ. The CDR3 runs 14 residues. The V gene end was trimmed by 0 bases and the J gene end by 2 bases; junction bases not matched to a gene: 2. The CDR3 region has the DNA TGCGCCAGCAGCTTGGAGGCGGGGGCCTACGAGCAGTACTTC. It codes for CASSLEAGAYEQYF.

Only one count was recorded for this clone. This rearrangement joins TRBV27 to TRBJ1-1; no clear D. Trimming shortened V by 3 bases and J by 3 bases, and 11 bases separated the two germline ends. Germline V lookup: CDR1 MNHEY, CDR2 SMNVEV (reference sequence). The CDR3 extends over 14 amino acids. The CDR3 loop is CASSLALGYTEAFF. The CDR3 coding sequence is TGTGCCAGCAGTTTGGCGCTCGGGTACACTGAAGCTTTCTTT.

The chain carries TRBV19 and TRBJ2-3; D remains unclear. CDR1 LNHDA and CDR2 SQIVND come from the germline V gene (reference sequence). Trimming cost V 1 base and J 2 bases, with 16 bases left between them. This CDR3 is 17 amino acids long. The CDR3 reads CASSIAGRQSFTDTQYF. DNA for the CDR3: TGTGCCAGTAGTATAGCAGGCCGGCAGAGCTTCACAGATACGCAGTATTTT.